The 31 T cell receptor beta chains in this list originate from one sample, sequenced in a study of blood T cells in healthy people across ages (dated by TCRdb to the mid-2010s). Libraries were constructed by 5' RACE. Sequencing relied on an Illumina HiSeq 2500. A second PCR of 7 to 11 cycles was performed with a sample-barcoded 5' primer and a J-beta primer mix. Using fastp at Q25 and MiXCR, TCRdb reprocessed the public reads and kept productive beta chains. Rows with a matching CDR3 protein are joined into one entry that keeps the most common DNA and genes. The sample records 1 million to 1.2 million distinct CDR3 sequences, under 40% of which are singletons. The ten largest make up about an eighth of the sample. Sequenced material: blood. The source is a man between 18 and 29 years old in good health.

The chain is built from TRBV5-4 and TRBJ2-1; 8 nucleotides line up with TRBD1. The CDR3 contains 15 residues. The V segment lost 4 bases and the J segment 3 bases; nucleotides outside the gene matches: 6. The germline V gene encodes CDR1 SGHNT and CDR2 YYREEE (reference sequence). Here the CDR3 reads CASSPDRGNYNEQFF. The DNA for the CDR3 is TGTGCCAGCAGCCCCGACAGGGGAAACTACAATGAGCAGTTCTTC. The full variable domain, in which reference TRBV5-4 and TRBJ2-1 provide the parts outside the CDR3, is ETGVTQSPTHLIKTRGQQVTLRCSSQSGHNTVSWYQQALGQGPQFIFQYYREEENGRGNFPPRFSGLQFPNYSSELNVNALELDDSALYLCASSPDRGNYNEQFFGPGTRLTVL.

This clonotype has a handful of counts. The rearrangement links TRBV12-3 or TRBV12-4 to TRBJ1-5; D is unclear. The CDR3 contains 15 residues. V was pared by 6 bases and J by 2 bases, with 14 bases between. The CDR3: CASSSSALGNQPQHF. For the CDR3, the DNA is TGTGCCAGCAGCTCCAGTGCTCTCGGCAATCAGCCCCAGCATTTT.

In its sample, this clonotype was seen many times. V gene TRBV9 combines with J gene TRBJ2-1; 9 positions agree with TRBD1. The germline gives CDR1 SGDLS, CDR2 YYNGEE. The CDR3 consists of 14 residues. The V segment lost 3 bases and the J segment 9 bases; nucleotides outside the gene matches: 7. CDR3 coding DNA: TGTGCCAGCAGCGCGATGGGACAGGGTTTTGAGCAGTTCTTC. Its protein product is CASSAMGQGFEQFF. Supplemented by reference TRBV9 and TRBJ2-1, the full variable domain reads DSGVTQTPKHLITATGQRVTLRCSPRSGDLSVYWYQQSLDQGLQFLIQYYNGEERAKGNILERFSAQQFPDLHSELNLSSLELGDSALYFCASSAMGQGFEQFFGPGTRLTVL.

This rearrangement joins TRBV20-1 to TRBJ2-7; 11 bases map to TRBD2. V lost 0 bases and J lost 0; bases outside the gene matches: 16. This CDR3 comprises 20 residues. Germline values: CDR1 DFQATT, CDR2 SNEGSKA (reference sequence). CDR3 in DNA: TGCAGTGCTAGAGATCGCTACACTAGCGGGGGAAAACTGAGCTCCTACGAGCAGTACTTC. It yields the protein CSARDRYTSGGKLSSYEQYF.

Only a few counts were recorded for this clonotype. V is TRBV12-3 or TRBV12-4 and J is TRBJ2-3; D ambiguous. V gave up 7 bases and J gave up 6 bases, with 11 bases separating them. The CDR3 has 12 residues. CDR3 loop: CASISWADTQYF. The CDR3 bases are TGTGCCAGCATTTCTTGGGCCGATACGCAGTATTTT.

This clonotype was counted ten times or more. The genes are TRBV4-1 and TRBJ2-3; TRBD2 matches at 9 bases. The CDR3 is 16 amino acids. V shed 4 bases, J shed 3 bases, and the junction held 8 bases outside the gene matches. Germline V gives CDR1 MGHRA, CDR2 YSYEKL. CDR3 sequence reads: CASSPGLARSTDTQYF. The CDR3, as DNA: TGCGCCAGCAGCCCGGGACTAGCTAGGAGTACAGATACGCAGTATTTT.

The CDR3 DNA reads as TGCGCCAGCAGCTTGGGACTAGCGGGCAAGAGAACCCAGTACTTC. Protein sequence: CASSLGLAGKRTQYF. This sequence joins TRBV5-1 and TRBJ2-5; 10 bases fit TRBD2. Germline V gene lookup returns CDR1 SGHRS and CDR2 YFSETQ. J lost 8 bases, V lost 0 bases, and 7 bases had no gene match. This CDR3 has 15 amino acids. Full variable domain (remainder filled in from reference TRBV5-1 and TRBJ2-5): KAGVTQTPRYLIKTRGQQVTLSCSPISGHRSVSWYQQTPGQGLQFLFEYFSETQRNKGNFPGRFSGRQFSNSRSEMNVSTLELGDSALYLCASSLGLAGKRTQYFGPGTRLLVL.

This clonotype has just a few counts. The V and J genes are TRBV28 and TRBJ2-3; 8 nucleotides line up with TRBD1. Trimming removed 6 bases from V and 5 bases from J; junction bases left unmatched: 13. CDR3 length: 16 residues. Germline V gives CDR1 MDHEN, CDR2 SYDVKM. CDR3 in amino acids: CASSQSGQGNLDTQYF. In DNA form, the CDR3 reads TGTGCCAGCAGCCAGAGCGGACAGGGTAACTTAGATACGCAGTATTTT.

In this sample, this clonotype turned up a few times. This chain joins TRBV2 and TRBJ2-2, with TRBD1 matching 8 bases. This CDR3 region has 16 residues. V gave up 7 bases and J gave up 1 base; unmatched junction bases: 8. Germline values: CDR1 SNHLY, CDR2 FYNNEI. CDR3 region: CASNWDRPMNTGELFF. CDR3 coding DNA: TGTGCCAGCAACTGGGACAGGCCCATGAACACCGGGGAGCTGTTTTTT.

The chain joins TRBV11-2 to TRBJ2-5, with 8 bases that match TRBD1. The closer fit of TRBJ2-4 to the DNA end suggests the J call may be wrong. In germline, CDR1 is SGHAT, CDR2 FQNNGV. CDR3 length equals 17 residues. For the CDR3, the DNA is TGTGCCAGCAGCTTTCGACAGGGGACGGGAGCCAAAAACATTCAGTACTTC. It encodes CASSFRQGTGAKNIQYF.

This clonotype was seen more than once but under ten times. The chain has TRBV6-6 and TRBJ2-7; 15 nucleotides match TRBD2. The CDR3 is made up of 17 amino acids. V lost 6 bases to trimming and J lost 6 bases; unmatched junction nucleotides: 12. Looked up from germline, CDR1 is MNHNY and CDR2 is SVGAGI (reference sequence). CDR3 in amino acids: CASRAGLAGGPDCEQYF. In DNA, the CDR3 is TGTGCCAGCAGAGCGGGACTAGCGGGGGGACCCGATTGCGAGCAGTACTTC.

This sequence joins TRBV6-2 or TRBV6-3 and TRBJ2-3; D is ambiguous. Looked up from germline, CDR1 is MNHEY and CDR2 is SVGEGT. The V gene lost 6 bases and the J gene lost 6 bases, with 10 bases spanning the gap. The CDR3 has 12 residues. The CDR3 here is CASSNRPDTQYF. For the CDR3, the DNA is TGTGCCAGCAGCAACCGCCCGGATACGCAGTATTTT.

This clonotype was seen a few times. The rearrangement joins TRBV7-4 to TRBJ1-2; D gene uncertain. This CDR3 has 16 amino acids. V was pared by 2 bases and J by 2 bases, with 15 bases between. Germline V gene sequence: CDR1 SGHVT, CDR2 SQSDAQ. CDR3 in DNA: TGTGCCAGCAGCTTATGGTGGGCAGACGAAAACTATGGCTACACCTTC. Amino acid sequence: CASSLWWADENYGYTF.

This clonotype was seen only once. CDR3 sequence (DNA): TGCGCCAGCAGCCAAGATCGGGGTTCGGGGGAGGCCCAGTACTTC. This codes for CASSQDRGSGEAQYF. J is TRBJ2-7 and V is TRBV4-3; maybe TRBD2 (6 bases). V was cut by 0 bases and J by 10 bases, with 19 bases left in between. The CDR3 extends over 15 amino acids. CDR1 and CDR2 from the germline V gene are LGHNA and YSLEER.

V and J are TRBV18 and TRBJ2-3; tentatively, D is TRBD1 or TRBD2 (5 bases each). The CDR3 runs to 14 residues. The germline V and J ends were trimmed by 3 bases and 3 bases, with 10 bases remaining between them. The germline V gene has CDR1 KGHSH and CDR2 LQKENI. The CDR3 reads CASSPEWGTDTQYF. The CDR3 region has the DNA TGTGCCAGCTCACCCGAGTGGGGGACAGATACGCAGTATTTT.

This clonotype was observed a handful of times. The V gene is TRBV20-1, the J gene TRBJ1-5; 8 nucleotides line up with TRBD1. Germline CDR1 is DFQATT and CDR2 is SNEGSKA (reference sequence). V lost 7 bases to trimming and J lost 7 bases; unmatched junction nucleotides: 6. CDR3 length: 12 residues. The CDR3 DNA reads TGCAGTGGGAGACAGGGGCAGCAGCCCCAGCATTTT. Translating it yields CSGRQGQQPQHF.

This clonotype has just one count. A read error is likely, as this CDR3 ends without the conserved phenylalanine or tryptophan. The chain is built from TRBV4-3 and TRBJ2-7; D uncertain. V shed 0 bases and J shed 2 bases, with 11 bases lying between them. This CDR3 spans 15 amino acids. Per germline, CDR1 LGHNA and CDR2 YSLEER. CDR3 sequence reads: CASSQDHGETYEQYL. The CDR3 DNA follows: TGCGCCAGCAGCCAAGATCACGGAGAGACCTACGAGCAGTACTTA.

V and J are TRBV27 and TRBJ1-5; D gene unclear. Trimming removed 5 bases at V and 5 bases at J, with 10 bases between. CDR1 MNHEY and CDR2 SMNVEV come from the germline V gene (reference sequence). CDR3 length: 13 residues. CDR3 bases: TGTGCCAGCAGTACAGTGAGGGATCAGCCCCAGCATTTT. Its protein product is CASSTVRDQPQHF.

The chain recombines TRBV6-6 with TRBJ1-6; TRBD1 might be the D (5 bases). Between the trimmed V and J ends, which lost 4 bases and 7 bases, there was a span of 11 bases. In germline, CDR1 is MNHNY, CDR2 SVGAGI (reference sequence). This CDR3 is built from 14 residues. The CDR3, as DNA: TGTGCCAGCAGTTCGGGACGGGCAAATTCACCCCTCCACTTT. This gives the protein CASSSGRANSPLHF.

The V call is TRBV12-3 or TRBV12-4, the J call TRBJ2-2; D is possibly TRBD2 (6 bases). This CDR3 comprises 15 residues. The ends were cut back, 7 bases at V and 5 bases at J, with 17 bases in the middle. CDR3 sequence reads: CASTHSTRRTGELFF. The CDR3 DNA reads TGTGCCAGCACCCATTCGACTAGGCGGACCGGGGAGCTGTTTTTT.

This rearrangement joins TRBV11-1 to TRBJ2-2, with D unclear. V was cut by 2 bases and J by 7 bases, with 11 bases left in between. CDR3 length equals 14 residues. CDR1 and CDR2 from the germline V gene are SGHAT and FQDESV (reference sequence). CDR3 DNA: TGTGCCAGCAGCTTATTGGGGATCGGCGGGGAGCTGTTTTTT. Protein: CASSLLGIGGELFF.

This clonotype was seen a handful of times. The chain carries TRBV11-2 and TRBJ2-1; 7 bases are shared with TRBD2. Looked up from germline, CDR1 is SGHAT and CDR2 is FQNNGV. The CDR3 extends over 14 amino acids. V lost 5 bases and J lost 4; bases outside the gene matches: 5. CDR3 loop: CASSKAGQYNEQFF. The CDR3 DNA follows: TGTGCCAGCAGCAAAGCGGGGCAGTACAATGAGCAGTTCTTC.

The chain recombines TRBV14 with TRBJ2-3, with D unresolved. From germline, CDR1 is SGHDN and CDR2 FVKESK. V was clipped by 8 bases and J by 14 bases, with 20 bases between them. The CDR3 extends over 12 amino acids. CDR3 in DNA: TGTGCCAGCTCAAACCAGGACGGTTCCGCGTATTTT. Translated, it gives CASSNQDGSAYF.

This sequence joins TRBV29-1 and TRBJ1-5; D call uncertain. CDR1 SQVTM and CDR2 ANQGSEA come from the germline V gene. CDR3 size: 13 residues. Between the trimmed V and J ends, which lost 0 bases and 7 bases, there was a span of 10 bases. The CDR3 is CSVEDTEGQPQHF. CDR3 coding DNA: TGCAGCGTTGAAGACACCGAGGGCCAGCCCCAGCATTTT. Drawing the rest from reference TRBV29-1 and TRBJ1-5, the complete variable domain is SAVISQKPSRDICQRGTSLTIQCQVDSQVTMMFWYRQQPGQSLTLIATANQGSEATYESGFVIDKFPISRPNLTFSTLTVSNMSPEDSSIYLCSVEDTEGQPQHFGDGTRLSIL.

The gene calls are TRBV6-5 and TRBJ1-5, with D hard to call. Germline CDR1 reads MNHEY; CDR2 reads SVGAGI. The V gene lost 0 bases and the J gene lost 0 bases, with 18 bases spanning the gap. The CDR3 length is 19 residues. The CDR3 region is CASSYSNQPNPYSNQPQHF. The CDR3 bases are TGTGCCAGCAGTTACTCGAACCAGCCCAACCCTTATAGCAATCAGCCCCAGCATTTT.

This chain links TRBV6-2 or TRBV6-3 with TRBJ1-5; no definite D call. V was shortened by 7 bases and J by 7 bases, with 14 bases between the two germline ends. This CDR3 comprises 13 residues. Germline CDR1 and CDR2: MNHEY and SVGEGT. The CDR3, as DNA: TGTGCCAGCACCCAACGGGATGAACAGCCCCAGCATTTT. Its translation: CASTQRDEQPQHF.

The DNA of the CDR3 is TGCAGTGCTAGAGATTCCGCTGGGGCAATAGGTGGGATGAACACTGAAGCTTTCTTT. Translating it yields CSARDSAGAIGGMNTEAFF. The chain is built from TRBV20-1 and TRBJ1-1, with a tentative D call TRBD1 (5 bases). V lost 0 bases to trimming and J lost 0 bases, with 23 bases between them. This CDR3 has 19 amino acids. Germline CDR1 and CDR2: DFQATT and SNEGSKA (reference sequence).

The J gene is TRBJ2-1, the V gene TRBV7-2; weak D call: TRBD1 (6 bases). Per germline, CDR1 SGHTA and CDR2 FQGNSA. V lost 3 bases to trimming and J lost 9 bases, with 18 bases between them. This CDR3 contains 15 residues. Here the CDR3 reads CASSFDRWGQGEQFF. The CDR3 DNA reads TGTGCCAGCAGCTTTGACAGGTGGGGTCAGGGTGAGCAGTTCTTC. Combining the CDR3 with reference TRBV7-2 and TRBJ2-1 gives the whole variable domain GAGVSQSPSNKVTEKGKDVELRCDPISGHTALYWYRQSLGQGLEFLIYFQGNSAPDKSGLPSDRFSAERTGGSVSTLTIQRTQQEDSAVYLCASSFDRWGQGEQFFGPGTRLTVL.

As DNA, the CDR3 is TGTGCCAGCAGCCAAGTTGAGTTCAGCTCCTACAATGAGCAGTACTTC. It translates to CASSQVEFSSYNEQYF. The rearrangement joins TRBV7-3 to TRBJ2-1; no clear D gene. The J call may be mistaken, given a closer DNA end match to TRBJ2-7. This CDR3 is 16 amino acids long. Germline lookup yields CDR1 SGHTA and CDR2 FQGTGA.

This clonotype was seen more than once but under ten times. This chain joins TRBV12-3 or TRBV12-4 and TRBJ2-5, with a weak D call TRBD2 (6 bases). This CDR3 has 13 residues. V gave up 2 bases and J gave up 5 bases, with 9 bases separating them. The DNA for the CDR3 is TGTGCCAGCAGTTTATTGGAGGGGGAGACCCAGTACTTC. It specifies CASSLLEGETQYF.

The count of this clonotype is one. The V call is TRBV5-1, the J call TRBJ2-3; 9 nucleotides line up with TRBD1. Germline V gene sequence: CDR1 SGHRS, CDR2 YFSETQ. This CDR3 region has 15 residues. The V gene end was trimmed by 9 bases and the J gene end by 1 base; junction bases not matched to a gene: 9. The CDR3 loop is CATSSRDRGTDTQYF. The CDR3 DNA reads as TGCGCCACTTCATCCCGGGACAGGGGCACAGATACGCAGTATTTT.